This T cell receptor beta chain originates from a study of Ad26.COV2.S vaccination and SARS-CoV-2 variants. About the research overall: The Ad26.COV2.S arm of the COV1001 trial was where the donor was placed.

CDR3 length: 16 residues. Trimming took off 5 bases at V and 5 bases at J, with 21 bases between the two ends. The germline gives CDR1 MDHEN, CDR2 SYDVKM. Whole-study findings and limits: Using TCR breadth and depth analyses may have led to underestimated total T cell responses.

For this clone: Antigen: not known.

Assay used: immunoSEQ multiplex PCR; TCRdb lists only in-frame clones, some missing. Counted here are 300,000 to 500,000 clones, roughly nine tenths occurring once; the ten biggest clones make up more than 3%. This sample's treatment: 15 to 20 received Ad26.COV2.S at low or high dose, single or two shots; about 5 received placebo; per-sample allocation not given. Sampling occurred on day 63 after the first vaccine or placebo injection. The sequence was obtained from a person between 18 and 59 years old who received the Ad26.COV2.S COVID-19 vaccine or a placebo. This chain connects TRBV28 to TRBJ2-5; D may match TRBD1 or TRBD2 (6 bases each). Sequenced material: peripheral blood, taken in a trial of Ad26.COV2.S vaccine versus placebo. The DNA for the CDR3 is TGTGCCAGCAGTCCCATGGGGGGCTCTAGTACGGAGACCCAGTACTTC. It encodes CASSPMGGSSTETQYF.